This TCR beta chain stems from a study of regulatory T cells in long-lasting Graves disease. TCR beta libraries were built with iRepertoire HTBI primers and Arm-PCR of CDR3 regions. One entry per CDR3 protein results from TCRdb running MiXCR on the multiplex PCR reads. The sample records roughly 610,000 distinct CDR3 sequences, under 20% being singletons. Time point meaning: newly diagnosed GD, antithyroid drugs for less than 3 months. PBMC-extracted RNA yielded the TCR library. This clonotype was counted many times. The sample was also reused in another study, on T cells in Graves' hyperthyroidism and ophthalmopathy.

The specimen was peripheral blood mononuclear cells (PBMCs), collected at new diagnosis, from a patient treated with antithyroid drugs. The origin of this receptor is a woman under 40 with Graves disease.

The chain's CDR3 is CAASPGFTEAFF. CDR3 DNA sequence: TGTGCCGCCTCTCCAGGGTTCACTGAAGCTTTCTTT. The genes are TRBV30 and TRBJ1-1; possible D gene TRBD1, 5 bases. The germline CDR1 and CDR2 sequences are GTSNPN and SVGIG (reference sequence). The CDR3 length is 12 residues. The ends were cut back, 8 bases at V and 4 bases at J, with 14 bases in the middle.